This TCR beta chain was recorded in a study of cytomegalovirus exposure and HLA in healthy donors. About the study: Earlier, 110 million or so unique TCR beta sequences were recovered from around 200 million T cells by an analysis.

The trim removed 2 bases at V and 9 bases at J, leaving 11 bases unmatched. The germline V gene encodes CDR1 MNHEY and CDR2 SVGAGI. CDR3 length: 16 residues. Study outcomes and limitations: A later analysis by the authors found several of the most significant clusters apparently linked to common viral pathogens. A missense variant in DCLRE1C was later tied to TCR beta V- and J-gene trimming. Later findings reportedly placed an Asian-associated ancestry cluster below the approximately 630-donor mean for N-insertions.

As to this clone: What it binds is unknown.

With 60 Vbeta and 13 Jbeta primers, the PCR was carried out. Here immunoSEQ multiplex PCR was the method, and the copy in TCRdb shows in-frame clones only, minus some. Among roughly 120,000 clones listed, 9.5% were seen once. The V and J genes are TRBV6-5 and TRBJ2-7, with 12 bases that match TRBD2. The sample was PBMCs. This receptor was identified in a man in his thirties or forties in good health and CMV-seronegative. The CDR3 is CASSYDGTSGRMGQYF. The CDR3 coding sequence is TGTGCCAGCAGTTACGATGGCACTAGCGGGAGGATGGGGCAGTACTTC.